This T cell receptor (beta chain) came from a study of radiotherapy plus CTLA-4 blockade in lung cancer. Profiled with immunoSEQ multiplex PCR; TCRdb holds only in-frame clones, not every one. The sample lists about 24,000 clones, about 71% occurring once. CDR1 is MNHNY, CDR2 SVGAGI, per germline (reference sequence). The V end lost 5 bases, the J end lost 4 bases, and 8 bases lay between the germline ends. CDR3 length: 12 residues. Sequences were derived from peripheral blood, sampled from a patient treated with radiotherapy plus ipilimumab. The clonotype comes from a human donor with non-small cell lung cancer whose response to radiotherapy plus ipilimumab could not be evaluated. V and J are TRBV6-6 and TRBJ1-2, with a possible D match to TRBD1 (5 bases). The CDR3 loop reads CASSRDSYGYTF. In nucleotides, the CDR3 is TGTGCCAGCAGTAGGGACTCCTATGGCTACACCTTC.